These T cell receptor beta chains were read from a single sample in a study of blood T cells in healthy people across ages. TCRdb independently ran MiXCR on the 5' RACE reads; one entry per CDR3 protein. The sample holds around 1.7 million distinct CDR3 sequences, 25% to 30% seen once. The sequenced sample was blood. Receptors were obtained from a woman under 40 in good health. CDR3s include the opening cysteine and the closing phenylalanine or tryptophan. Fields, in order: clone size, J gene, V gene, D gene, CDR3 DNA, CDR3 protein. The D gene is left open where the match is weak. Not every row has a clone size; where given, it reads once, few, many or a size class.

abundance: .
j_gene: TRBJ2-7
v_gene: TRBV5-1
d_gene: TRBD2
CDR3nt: TGCGCCAGCAGCGCGACTAGCGGGGGGTCGCCCTACGAGCAGTACTTC
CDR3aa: CASSATSGGSPYEQYF

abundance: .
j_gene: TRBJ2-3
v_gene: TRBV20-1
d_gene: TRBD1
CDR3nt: TGCAGTGCCAATCTACAGGGGGCGGATACGCAGTATTTT
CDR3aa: CSANLQGADTQYF

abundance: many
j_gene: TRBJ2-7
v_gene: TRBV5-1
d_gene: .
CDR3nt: TGCGCCAGCAGCCCGGGTGGAAGCGGCTCCTACGAGCAGTACTTC
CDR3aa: CASSPGGSGSYEQYF

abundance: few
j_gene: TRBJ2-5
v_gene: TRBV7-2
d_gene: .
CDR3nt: TGTGCCATTAGCTTAGTATCAGGGTCCCAAGAGACCCAGTACTTC
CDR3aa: CAISLVSGSQETQYF

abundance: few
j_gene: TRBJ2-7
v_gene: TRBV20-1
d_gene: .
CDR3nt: TGCAGTGCTAGAAGTCGCACTTCCTACGAGCAGTACTTC
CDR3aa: CSARSRTSYEQYF

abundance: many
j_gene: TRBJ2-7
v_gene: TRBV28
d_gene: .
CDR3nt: TGTGCCAGCAGCTCGGGGACAGCGGGCATTTCGCTCTACGAGCAGTACTTC
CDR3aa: CASSSGTAGISLYEQYF

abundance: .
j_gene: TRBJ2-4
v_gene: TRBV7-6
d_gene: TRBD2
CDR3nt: TGTGCCAGCAGCTTAAAGCGCGTGCGGGACTACAATGAGCAGTACTTC
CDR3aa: CASSLKRVRDYNEQYF

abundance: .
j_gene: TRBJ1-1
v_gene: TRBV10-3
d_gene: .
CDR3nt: TGTGCCTCCTGGTGGGGGGGGAACACTGAAGCTTTCTTT
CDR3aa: CASWWGGNTEAFF

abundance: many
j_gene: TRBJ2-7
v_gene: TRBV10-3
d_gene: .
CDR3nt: TGTGCCATCAGTGGACAGATGAGAACCTCAAACGAGCAGTACTTC
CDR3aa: CAISGQMRTSNEQYF

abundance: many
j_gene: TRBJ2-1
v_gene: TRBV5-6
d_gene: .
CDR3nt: TGTGCCAGCAGTTTATGGGGAGAGCAGTTCTTC
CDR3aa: CASSLWGEQFF

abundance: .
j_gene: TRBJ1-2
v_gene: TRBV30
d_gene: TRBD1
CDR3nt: TGTGCCTGGATTGGCAGGGGGTATGGCTACACCTTC
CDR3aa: CAWIGRGYGYTF

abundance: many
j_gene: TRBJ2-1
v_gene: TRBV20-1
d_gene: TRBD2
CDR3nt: TGCAGTGCTTGGACTAGCGGGAGGCATGAGCAGTTCTTC
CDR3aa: CSAWTSGRHEQFF

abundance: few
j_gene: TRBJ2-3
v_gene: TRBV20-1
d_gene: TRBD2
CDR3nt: TGCAGTGCTGGCAGAGGGACTAGCAGTAGAGATACGCAGTATTTT
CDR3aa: CSAGRGTSSRDTQYF

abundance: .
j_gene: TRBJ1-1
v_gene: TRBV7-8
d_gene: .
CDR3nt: TGTGCCAGCAGGATAGAGAACACTGAAGCTTTCTTT
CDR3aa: CASRIENTEAFF

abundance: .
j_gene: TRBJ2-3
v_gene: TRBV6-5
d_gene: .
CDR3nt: TGTGCCAGCTCGGAAACCGGGTCTAGCACAGATACGCAGTATTTT
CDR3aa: CASSETGSSTDTQYF

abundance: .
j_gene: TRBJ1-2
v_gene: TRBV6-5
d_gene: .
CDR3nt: TGTGCCACCACGGACAGAAACTATGGCTACACCTTC
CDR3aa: CATTDRNYGYTF

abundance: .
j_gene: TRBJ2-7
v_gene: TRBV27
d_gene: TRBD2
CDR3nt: TGTGCCAGCAGCTTAACCGGGACTAGCTTAGGCTACGAGCAGTACTTC
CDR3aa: CASSLTGTSLGYEQYF

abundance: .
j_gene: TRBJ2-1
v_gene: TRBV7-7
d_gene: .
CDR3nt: TGTGCCAGCAGCCCGTTCACAGGTTATGAGCAGTTCTTC
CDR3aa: CASSPFTGYEQFF

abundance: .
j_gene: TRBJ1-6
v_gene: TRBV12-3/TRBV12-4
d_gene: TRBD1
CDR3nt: TGTGCCAGCCGACAGGGCGCTAGTTCACCCCTCCACTTT
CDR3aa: CASRQGASSPLHF

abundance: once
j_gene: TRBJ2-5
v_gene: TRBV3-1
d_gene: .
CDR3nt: TGTGCCGGCAGCCACGGGGACCAACAGACCCAGTACTTC
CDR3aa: CAGSHGDQQTQYF

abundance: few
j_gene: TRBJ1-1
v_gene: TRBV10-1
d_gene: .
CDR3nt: TGCGCCAGCCCGTCGGGGGGGAAGGGTACTGAAGCTTTCTTT
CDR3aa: CASPSGGKGTEAFF

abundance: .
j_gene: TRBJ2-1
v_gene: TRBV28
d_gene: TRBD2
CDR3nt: TGTGCCAGCAGCCGGGGGGGCATCAATGAGCAGTTCTTC
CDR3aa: CASSRGGINEQFF

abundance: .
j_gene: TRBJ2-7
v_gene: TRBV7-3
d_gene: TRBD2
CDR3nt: TGTGCCAGCAGCTTAAACGGGGGGGAAGATTCTTACGAGCAGTACTTC
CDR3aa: CASSLNGGEDSYEQYF

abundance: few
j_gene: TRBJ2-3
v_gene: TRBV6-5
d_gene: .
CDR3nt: TGTGCCAGCAGTAGGTCTTCTAGCACAGATACGCAGTATTTT
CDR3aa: CASSRSSSTDTQYF

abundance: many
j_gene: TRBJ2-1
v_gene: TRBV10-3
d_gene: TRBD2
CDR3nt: TGTGCCATCAGCGGGACTAGCGGGGGGTCAAGCTCCTACAATGAGCAGTTCTTC
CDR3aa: CAISGTSGGSSSYNEQFF

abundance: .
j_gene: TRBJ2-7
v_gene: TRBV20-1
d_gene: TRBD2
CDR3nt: TGCAGTGCCTCCTACGGGGGGGCAGCGCAGTACTTC
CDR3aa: CSASYGGAAQYF

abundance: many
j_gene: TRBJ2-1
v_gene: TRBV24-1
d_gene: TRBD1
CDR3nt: TGTGCCACCAGTGATTGGGGACAGGGCTATGAGCAGTTCTTC
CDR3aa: CATSDWGQGYEQFF

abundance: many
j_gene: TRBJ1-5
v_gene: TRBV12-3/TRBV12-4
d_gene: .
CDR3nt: TGTGCCAGCAGACCACAGGGTCGCGGCAATCAGCCCCAGCATTTT
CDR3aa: CASRPQGRGNQPQHF

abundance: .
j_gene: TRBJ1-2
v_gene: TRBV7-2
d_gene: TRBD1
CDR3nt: TGTGCCAGCAGCTTAGTTGGGACAGGGTCGATGAACTATGGCTACACCTTC
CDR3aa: CASSLVGTGSMNYGYTF

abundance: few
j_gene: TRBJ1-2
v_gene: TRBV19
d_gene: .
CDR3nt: TGTGCCAGTACCCTCCTGGGGACGGACTATGGCTACACCTTC
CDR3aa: CASTLLGTDYGYTF

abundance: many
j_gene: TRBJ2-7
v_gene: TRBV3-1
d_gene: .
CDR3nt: TGTGCCAGCAGCCTGCAGTCCCCGTCCTACGAGCAGTACTTC
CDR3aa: CASSLQSPSYEQYF

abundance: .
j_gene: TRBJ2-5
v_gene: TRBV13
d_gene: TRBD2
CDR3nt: TGTGCCAGCAGCTTAAGGCCCGGGAGGCAAGAGACCCAGTACTTC
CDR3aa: CASSLRPGRQETQYF

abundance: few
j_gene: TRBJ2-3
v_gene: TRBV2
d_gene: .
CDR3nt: TGTGCCAGCATTTCCTTCGAGGATACGCAGTATTTT
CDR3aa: CASISFEDTQYF

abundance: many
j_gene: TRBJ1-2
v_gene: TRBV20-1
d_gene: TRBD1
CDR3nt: TGCAGTGCTGACGCTACAGGGGGTAGAGGCTACACCTTC
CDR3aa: CSADATGGRGYTF

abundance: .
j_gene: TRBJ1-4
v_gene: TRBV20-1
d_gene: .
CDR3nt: TGCAGTGCTAGGAGTAATGAAAAACTGTTTTTT
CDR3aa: CSARSNEKLFF

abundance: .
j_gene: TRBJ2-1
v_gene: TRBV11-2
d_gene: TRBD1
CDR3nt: TGTGCCAGCAGCCGGGGACAGGGAGAACCCAATGAGCAGTTCTTC
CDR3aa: CASSRGQGEPNEQFF

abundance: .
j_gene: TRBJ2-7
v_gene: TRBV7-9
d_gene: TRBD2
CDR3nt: TGTGCCAGCAGCTTAGCGGGAGGGGCCTACAATGAGCAGTACTTC
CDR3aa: CASSLAGGAYNEQYF

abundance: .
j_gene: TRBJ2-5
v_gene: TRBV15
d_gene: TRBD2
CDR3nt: TGTGCCACCAGCAGAGGACTAGCGGGGGATCAAGAGACCCAGTACTTC
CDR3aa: CATSRGLAGDQETQYF

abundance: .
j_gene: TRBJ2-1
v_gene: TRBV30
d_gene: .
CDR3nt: TGTGCCTGGAGTCCAACAGGGAATGAGCAGTTCTTC
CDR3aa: CAWSPTGNEQFF

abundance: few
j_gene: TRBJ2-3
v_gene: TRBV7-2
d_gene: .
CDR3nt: TGTGCCAGCAGCCGCATGGAAAGCACAGATACGCAGTATTTT
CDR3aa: CASSRMESTDTQYF

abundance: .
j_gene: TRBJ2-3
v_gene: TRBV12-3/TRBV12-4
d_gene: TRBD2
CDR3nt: TGTGCCAGCATGGGCCAAGGGACTATTAGCACAGATACGCAGTATTTT
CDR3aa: CASMGQGTISTDTQYF

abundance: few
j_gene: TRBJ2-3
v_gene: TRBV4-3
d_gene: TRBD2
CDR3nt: TGCGCCAGCAGCCCTGGGACTAGCGGGGCCACAGATACGCAGTATTTT
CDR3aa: CASSPGTSGATDTQYF

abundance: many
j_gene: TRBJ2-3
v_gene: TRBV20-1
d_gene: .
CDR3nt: TGCAGTGCTAGACCCCCCGCGTCTGGGGTAGATACGCAGTATTTT
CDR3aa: CSARPPASGVDTQYF

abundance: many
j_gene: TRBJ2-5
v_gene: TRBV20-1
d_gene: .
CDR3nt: TGCAGCGCGCTGGACAGAACCCAAGAGACCCAGTACTTC
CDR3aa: CSALDRTQETQYF

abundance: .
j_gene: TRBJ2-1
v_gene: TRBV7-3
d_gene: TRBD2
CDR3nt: TGTGCCAGCAGCTTACGGGGTGGTCGCGGGGGAAGTCTCTACAATGAGCAGTTCTTC
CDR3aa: CASSLRGGRGGSLYNEQFF

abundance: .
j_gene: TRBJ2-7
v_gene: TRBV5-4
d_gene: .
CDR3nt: TGTGCCAGCAGCCCCGGCCCGGACAGTTACGAGCAGTACTTC
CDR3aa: CASSPGPDSYEQYF

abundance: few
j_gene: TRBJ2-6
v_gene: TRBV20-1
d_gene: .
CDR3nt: TGCAGTACCAAGCCTCCTTGGGGAGAAGGCTCTGGGGCCAACGTCCTGACTTTC
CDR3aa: CSTKPPWGEGSGANVLTF

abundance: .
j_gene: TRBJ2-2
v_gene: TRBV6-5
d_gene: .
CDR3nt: TGTGCCAGCAGTTACTCGGACGGGGCTAGTGGGACCGGGGAGCTGTTTTTT
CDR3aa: CASSYSDGASGTGELFF

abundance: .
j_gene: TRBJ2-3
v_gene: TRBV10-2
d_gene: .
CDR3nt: TGCGCCAGCTTGCGGGGGCATAGCACAGATATGCAGTATTTT
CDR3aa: CASLRGHSTDMQYF

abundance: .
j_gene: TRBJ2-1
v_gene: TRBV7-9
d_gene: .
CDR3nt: TGTGCCAGCAGGGGGGGCGGACGGCCTTACAATGAGCAGTTCTTC
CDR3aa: CASRGGGRPYNEQFF

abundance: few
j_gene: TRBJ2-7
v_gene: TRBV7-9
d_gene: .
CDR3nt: TGTGCCAGCAGCTCGACGATCAAGACAGGCACCGCCTCCGAGCAGTACTTC
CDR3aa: CASSSTIKTGTASEQYF